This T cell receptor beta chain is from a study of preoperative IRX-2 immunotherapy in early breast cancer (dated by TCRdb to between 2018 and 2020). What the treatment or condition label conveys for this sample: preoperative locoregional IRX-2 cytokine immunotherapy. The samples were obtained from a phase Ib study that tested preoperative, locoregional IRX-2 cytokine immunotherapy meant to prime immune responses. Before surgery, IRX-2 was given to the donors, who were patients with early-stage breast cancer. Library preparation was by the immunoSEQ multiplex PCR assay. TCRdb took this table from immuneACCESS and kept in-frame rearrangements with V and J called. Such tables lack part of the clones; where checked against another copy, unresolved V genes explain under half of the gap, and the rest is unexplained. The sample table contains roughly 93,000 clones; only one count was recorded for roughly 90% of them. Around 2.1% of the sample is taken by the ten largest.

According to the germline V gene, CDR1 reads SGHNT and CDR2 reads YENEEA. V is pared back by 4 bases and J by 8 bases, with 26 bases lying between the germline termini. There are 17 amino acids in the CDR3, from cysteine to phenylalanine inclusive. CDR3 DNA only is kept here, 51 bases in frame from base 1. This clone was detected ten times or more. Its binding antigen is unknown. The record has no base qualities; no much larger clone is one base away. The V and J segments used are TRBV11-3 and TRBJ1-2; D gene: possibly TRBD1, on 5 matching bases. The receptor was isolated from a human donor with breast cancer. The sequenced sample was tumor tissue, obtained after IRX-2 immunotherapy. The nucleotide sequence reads TGTGCCAGCAGCTACCTCCTCCGGAGGAGGGGACTAGGGGGCTACACCTTC. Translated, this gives CASSYLLRRRGLGGYTF.